This TCR beta chain was recovered during a study of PD-1 blockade in classical Hodgkin lymphoma. Looking at the study overall: Patients were infused with nivolumab 3 mg/kg every 2 weeks. Study-wide points: TCR diversity in CD4+, not CD8+, cells rose significantly by C4D1. The baseline diversity of complete responders showed similarity to that of newly diagnosed patients.

Notes on this clone: The antigen is undetermined.

Sequencing was performed with immunoSEQ multiplex PCR; in TCRdb, only in-frame clones are kept and a portion is missing. This table holds fewer than 50,000 clones, about three quarters found once. As to time point: cycle 4 day 1 (C4D1), after less than 7 weeks of nivolumab. Every patient relapsed after autologous stem cell transplantation, and brentuximab vedotin exposure varied. Best responses fell into complete response, partial response or progressive disease. Germline V CDR1 and CDR2: SGHDT, YYEEEE. There are 15 residues in the CDR3. The junction had 2 bases not matched to a gene; V was cut back by 0 bases and J by 6 bases.

The clonotype was recovered from a human donor with classical Hodgkin lymphoma. The sequencing used peripheral blood mononuclear cells (PBMCs), collected before the fourth cycle of nivolumab. The J gene is TRBJ1-4, the V gene TRBV5-6; 10 nucleotides align to TRBD1. CDR3 nucleotides: TGTGCCAGCAGCTTGGTAGGGACAGGGGATGAAAAACTGTTTTTT. Translating it yields CASSLVGTGDEKLFF.